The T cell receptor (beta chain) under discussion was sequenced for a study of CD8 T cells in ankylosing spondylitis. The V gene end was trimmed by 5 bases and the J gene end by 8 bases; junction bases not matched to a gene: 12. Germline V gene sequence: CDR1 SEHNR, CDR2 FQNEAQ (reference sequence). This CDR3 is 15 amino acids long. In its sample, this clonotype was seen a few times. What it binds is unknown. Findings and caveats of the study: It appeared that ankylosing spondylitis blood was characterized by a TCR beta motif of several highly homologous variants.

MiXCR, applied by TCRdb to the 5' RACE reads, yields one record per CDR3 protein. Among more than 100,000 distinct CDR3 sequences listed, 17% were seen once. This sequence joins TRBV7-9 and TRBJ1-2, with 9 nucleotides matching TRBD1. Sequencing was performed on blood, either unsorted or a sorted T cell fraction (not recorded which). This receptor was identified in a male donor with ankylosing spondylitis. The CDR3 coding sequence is TGTGCCAGCAGCCCGTCGGACAGGGGCCCGTCCGGCTACACCTTC. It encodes CASSPSDRGPSGYTF. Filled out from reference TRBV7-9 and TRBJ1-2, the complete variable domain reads DTGVSQNPRHKITKRGQNVTFRCDPISEHNRLYWYRQTLGQGPEFLTYFQNEAQLEKSRLLSDRFSAERPKGSFSTLEIQRTEQGDSAMYLCASSPSDRGPSGYTFGSGTRLTVV.